This T cell receptor beta chain came from a study of blood T cell repertoires in COVID-19. About the research overall: Samples taken during acute and convalescent COVID-19 were collected in the United States, Italy and Spain. T cells, B-cell-depleted T cells, or PBMCs supplied cDNA or gDNA.

In the authors' workflow: For nucleated cells, counts were estimated from reference gene primer amplification. Using immunoSEQ multiplex PCR, the repertoire was profiled, and TCRdb retains in-frame clones only, with some absent. For V, J and clone size, that table is used; D and trimming come from the DNA. The sample yields approximately 150,000 clones, roughly 89% seen once. V was shortened by 6 bases and J by 5 bases, with 14 bases between the two germline ends. There are 14 residues in the CDR3. CDR1 MDHEN and CDR2 SYDVKM come from the germline V gene. This sequence joins TRBV28 and TRBJ1-5; maybe TRBD1 (5 bases). This receptor was taken from a woman in her fifties or sixties who had recovered from COVID-19. The specimen sequenced was peripheral blood. The chain's CDR3 is CASRGSDSYQPQHF. The CDR3 DNA follows: TGTGCCAGCAGGGGGTCAGACAGTTATCAGCCCCAGCATTTT.